This TCR beta chain is drawn from a study of cytomegalovirus exposure and HLA in healthy donors. General study points: For most TCR sequences rarity was the rule, although some public TCRs occurred in many donors.

TCRdb's copy holds only in-frame clones and misses some; the assay was immunoSEQ multiplex PCR. Of more than 250,000 clones detected, about nine tenths appear once; the ten largest clones hold around 3.1%. The V gene end was trimmed by 3 bases and the J gene end by 3 bases; junction bases not matched to a gene: 6. Germline CDR1 reads SQVTM; CDR2 reads ANQGSEA. The CDR3 spans 15 residues. Details on this clone: Antigen unknown.

The gene calls are TRBV29-1 and TRBJ2-5; 11 nucleotides line up with TRBD2. The sample consisted of PBMCs. The sequence was collected from a woman in her 30s in good health and CMV-seronegative. The CDR3 reads CSVEVPLAGEETQYF. CDR3 bases: TGCAGCGTTGAGGTGCCACTAGCGGGAGAAGAGACCCAGTACTTC.